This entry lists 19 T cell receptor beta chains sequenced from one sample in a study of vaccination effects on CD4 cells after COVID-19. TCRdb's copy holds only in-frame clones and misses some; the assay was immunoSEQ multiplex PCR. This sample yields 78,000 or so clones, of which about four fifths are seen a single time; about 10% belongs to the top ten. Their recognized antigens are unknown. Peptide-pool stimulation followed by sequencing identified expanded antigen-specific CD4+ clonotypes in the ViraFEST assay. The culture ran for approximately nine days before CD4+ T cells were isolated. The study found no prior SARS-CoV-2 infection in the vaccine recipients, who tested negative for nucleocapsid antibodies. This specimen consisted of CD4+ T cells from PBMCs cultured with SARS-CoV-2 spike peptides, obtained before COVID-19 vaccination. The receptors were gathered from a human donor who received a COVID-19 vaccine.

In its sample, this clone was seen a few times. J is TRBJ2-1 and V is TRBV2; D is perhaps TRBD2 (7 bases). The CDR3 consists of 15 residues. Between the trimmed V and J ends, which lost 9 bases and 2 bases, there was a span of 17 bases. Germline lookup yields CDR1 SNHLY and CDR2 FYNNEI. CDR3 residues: CASLEGGGAYNEQFF. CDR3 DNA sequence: TGTGCCAGTCTCGAGGGCGGGGGCGCCTACAATGAGCAGTTCTTC. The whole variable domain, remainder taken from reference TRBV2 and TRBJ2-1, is EPEVTQTPSHQVTQMGQEVILRCVPISNHLYFYWYRQILGQKVEFLVSFYNNEISEKSEIFDDQFSVERPDGSNFTLKIRSTKLEDSAMYFCASLEGGGAYNEQFFGPGTRLTVL.

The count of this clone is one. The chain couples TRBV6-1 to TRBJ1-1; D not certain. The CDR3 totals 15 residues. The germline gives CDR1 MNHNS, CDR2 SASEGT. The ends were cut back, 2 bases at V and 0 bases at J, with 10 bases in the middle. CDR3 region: CASSEKTVMNTEAFF. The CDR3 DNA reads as TGTGCCAGCAGTGAAAAAACAGTCATGAACACTGAAGCTTTCTTT.

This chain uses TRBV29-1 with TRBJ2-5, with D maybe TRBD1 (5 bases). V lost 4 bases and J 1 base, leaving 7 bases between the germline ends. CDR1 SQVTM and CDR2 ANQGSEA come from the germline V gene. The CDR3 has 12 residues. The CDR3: CSVAGSQETQYF. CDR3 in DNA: TGCAGCGTTGCAGGGTCCCAAGAGACCCAGTACTTC.

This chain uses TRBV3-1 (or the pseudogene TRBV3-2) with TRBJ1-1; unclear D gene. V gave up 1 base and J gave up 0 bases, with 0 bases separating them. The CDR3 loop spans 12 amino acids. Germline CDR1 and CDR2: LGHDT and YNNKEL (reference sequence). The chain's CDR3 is CASSQVNTEAFF. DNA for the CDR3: TGTGCCAGCAGCCAAGTGAACACTGAAGCTTTCTTT.

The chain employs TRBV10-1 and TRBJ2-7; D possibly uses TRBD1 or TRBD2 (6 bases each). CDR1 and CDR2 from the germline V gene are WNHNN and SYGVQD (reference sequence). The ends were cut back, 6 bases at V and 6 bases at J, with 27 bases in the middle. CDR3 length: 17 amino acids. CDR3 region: CASRAGTSRLLPGEQYV. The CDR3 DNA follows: TGCGCCAGCAGGGCGGGGACATCGAGGCTCCTTCCTGGCGAGCAGTACGTC.

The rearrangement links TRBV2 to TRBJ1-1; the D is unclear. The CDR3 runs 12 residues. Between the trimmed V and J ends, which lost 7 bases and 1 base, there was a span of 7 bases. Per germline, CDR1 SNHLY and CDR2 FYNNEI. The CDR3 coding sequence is TGTGCCAGCACTACAGAGAACACTGAAGCTTTCTTT. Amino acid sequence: CASTTENTEAFF.

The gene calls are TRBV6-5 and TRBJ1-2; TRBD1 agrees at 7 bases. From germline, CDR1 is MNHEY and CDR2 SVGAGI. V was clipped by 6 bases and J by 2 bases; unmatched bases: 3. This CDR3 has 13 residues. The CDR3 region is CASRLGQNYGYTF. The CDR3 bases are TGTGCCAGCAGACTGGGACAGAACTATGGCTACACCTTC.

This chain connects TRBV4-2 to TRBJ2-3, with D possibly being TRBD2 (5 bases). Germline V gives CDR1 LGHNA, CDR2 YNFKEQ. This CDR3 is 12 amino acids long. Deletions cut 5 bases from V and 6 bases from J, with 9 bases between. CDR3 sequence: CASSLLGDTQYF. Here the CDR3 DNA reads TGTGCCAGCAGCTTACTAGGGGATACGCAGTATTTT.

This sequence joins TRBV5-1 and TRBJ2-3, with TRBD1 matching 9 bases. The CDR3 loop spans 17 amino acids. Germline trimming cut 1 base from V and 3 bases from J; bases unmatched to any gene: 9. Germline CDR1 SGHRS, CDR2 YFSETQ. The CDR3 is CASSLTPGTGRTDTQYF. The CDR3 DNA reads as TGCGCCAGCAGCTTGACCCCCGGGACAGGGAGAACAGATACGCAGTATTTT.

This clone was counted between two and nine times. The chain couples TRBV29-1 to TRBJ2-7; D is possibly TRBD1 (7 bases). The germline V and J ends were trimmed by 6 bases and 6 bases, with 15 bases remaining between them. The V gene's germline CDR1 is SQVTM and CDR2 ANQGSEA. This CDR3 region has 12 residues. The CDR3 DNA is TGCAGCGTACAAAACCAGGGGGGCGAGCAGTACGTC. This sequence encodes CSVQNQGGEQYV.

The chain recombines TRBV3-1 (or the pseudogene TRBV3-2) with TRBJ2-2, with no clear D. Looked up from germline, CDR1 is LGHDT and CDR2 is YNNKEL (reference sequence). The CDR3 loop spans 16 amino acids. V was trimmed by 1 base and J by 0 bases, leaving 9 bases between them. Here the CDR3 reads CASSQGVPANTGELFF. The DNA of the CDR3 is TGTGCCAGCAGCCAAGGGGTCCCTGCGAACACCGGGGAGCTGTTTTTT.

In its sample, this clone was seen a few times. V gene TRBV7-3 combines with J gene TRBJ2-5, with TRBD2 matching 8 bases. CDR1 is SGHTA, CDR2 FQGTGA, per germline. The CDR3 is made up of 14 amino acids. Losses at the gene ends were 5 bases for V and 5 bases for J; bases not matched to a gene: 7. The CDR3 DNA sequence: TGTGCCAGCAGCCCCTCCGGGACTAGGGAGACCCAGTACTTC. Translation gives CASSPSGTRETQYF.

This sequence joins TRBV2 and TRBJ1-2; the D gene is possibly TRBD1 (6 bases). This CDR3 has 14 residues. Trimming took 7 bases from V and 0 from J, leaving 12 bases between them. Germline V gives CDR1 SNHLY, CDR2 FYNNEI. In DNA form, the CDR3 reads TGTGCCAGCAAATGGACAGAAACTAACTATGGCTACACCTTC. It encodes CASKWTETNYGYTF.

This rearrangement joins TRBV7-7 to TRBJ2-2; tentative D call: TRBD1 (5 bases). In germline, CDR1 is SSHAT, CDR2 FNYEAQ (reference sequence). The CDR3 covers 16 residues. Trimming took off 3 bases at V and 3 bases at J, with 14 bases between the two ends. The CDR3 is CASSFLQGPDTGELFF. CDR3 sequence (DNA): TGTGCCAGCAGCTTCCTTCAGGGTCCCGACACCGGGGAGCTGTTTTTT.

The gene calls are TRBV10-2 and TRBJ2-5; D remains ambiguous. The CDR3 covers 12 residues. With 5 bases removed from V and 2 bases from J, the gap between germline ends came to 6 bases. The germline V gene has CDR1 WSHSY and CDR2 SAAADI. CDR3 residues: CASSPIQETQYF. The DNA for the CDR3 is TGCGCCAGCAGTCCGATTCAAGAGACCCAGTACTTC.

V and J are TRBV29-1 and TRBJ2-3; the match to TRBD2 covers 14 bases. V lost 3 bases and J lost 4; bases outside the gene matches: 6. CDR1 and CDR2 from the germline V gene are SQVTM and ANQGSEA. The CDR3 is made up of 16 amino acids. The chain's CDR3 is CSVDSSGLAGADTQYF. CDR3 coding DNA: TGCAGCGTTGATAGCTCGGGACTAGCGGGAGCAGATACGCAGTATTTT.

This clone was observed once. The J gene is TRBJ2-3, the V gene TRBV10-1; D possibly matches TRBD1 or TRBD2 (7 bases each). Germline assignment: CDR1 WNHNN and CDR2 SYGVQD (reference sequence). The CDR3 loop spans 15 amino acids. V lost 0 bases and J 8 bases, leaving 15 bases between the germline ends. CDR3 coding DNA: TGCGCCAGCAGTGAGTCGGACAGGTCGGGGGGTACGCAGTATTTT. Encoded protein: CASSESDRSGGTQYF.

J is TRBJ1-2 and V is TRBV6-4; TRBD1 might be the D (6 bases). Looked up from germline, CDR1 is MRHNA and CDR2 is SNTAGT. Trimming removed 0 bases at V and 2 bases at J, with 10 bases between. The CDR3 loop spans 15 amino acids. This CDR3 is CASSDSGGPNYGYTF. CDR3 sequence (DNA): TGTGCCAGCAGTGACTCCGGGGGGCCCAACTATGGCTACACCTTC.

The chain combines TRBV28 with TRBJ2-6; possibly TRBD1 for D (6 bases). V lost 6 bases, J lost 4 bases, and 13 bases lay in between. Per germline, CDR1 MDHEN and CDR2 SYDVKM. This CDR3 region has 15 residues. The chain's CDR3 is CASRVGQSGANVLTF. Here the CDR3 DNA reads TGTGCCAGCAGGGTAGGACAGTCAGGGGCCAACGTCCTGACTTTC.